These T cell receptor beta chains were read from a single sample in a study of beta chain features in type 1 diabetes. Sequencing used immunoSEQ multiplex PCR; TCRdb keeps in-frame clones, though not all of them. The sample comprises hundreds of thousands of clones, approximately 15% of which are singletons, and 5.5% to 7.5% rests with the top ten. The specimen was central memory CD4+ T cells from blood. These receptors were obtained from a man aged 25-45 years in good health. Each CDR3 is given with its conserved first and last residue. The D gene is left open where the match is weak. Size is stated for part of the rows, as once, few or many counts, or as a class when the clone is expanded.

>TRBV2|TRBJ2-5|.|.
TGTGCCAGCAGTGAAAGGGCTAGCTCGAGGGAGACCCAGTACTTC
CASSERASSRETQYF
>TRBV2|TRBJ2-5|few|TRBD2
TGTGCCAGCAGTGAAGCGGTAGCGGGGAGAGAGACCCAGTACTTC
CASSEAVAGRETQYF
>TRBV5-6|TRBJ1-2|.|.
TGTGCCAGCAGCTTGGGAGGGCGGCGGGATCTCGCTGGCTACACCTTC
CASSLGGRRDLAGYTF
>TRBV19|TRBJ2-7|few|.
TGTGCCAGTAGTCCCGGACATCCCTACGAGCAGTACTTC
CASSPGHPYEQYF
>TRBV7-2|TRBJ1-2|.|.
TGTGCCAGCAGCCTCGCTCTCCAGGGTAATGGCTACACCTTC
CASSLALQGNGYTF
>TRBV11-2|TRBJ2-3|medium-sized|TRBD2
TGTGCCAGCAGCTTATTAGCGGGGGGCACAGATACGCAGTATTTT
CASSLLAGGTDTQYF
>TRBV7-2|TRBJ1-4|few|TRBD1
TGTGCCAGCAGCCCGGGACAGGGGGCAACTAATGAAAAACTGTTTTTT
CASSPGQGATNEKLFF
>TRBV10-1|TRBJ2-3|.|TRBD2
TGCGCCAGCAGTGTTGCCGGGACTAACACAGATACGCAGTATTTT
CASSVAGTNTDTQYF
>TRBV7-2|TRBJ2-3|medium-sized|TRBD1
TGTGCCAGCAGCCAACGACAGGGTGGGAGCACAGATACGCAGTATTTT
CASSQRQGGSTDTQYF
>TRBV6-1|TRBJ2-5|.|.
TGTGCCAGCCGTCTAGAGACCCAGTACTTC
CASRLETQYF
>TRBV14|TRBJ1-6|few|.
TGTGCCAGCAGCCCTGACTCCCGCTCCTATAATTCACCCCTCCACTTT
CASSPDSRSYNSPLHF
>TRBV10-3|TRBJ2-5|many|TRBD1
TGTGCCATCAGTGAGTTGGGGACAGTAAAAGAGACCCAGTACTTC
CAISELGTVKETQYF
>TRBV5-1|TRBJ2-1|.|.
TGCGCCAGCAGTGGTCAGGGTGGGGAGTATGAGCAGTTCTTC
CASSGQGGEYEQFF
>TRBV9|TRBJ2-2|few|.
TGTGCCAGCAGCGTTGGCGGGGCCTACACCGGGGAGCTGTTTTTT
CASSVGGAYTGELFF
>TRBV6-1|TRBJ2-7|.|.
TGTGCCAGCAGTTCCCTATCCTACGAGCAGTACTTC
CASSSLSYEQYF
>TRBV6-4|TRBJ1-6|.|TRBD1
TGTGCCAGCAGTCCTCGGGACAGCTCATCTTCACCCCTCCACTTT
CASSPRDSSSSPLHF
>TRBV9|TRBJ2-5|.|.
TGTGCCAGCAGCGTAGGTCCGGGGGGCCCAGAGACCCAGTACTTC
CASSVGPGGPETQYF
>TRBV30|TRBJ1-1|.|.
TGTGCCTGGAACCGCCTGGACAGAAGAAACACTGAAGCTTTCTTT
CAWNRLDRRNTEAFF
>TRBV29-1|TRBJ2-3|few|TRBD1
TGCAGCGTTGACCCCGGGACAGGGAAGACAGATACGCAGTATTTT
CSVDPGTGKTDTQYF
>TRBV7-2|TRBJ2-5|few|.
TGTGCCAGCAGCGTAGATCAGGGTAGAGAGACCCAGTACTTC
CASSVDQGRETQYF
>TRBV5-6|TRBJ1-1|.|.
TGTGCCAGCAGCTGGAATTTGAACACTGAAGCTTTCTTT
CASSWNLNTEAFF
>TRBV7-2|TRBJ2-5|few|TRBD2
TGTGCCAGCAGCCAGAGACTAGCGGGACCTCAGGTGGCCCAGTACTTC
CASSQRLAGPQVAQYF
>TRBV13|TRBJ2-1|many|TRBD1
TGTGCCAGCAGTCAGGGGGCGGGCTACAATGAGCAGTTCTTC
CASSQGAGYNEQFF
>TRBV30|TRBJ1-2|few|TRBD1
TGTGCCTGGAGTAGTGGACTCGGACAGGGGGCGATTGGCTACACCTTC
CAWSSGLGQGAIGYTF
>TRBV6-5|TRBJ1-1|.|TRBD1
TGTGCCAGCAGTCCACCGGGACAGGGGGCGAAAAAAGCTTTCTTT
CASSPPGQGAKKAFF
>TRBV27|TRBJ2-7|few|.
TGTGCCAGCAGTCTCAGACAGACTCCCTACGAGCAGTACTTC
CASSLRQTPYEQYF
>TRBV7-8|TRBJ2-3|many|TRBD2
TGTGCCAGCAGCTTAGTGGTGGGAGGGATCGAGTATTTT
CASSLVVGGIEYF
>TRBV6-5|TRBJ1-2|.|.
TGTGCCAGCATACGGAGACCCAACTATGGCTACACCTTC
CASIRRPNYGYTF
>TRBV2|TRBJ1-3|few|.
TGTGCAAGCAAAAGGGATCTCCCTGGAAACACCATATATTTT
CASKRDLPGNTIYF
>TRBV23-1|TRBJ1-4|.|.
TGCGCCAGCAGTCAATCGTATAAGCAGCCCGAAAAACTGTTTTTT
CASSQSYKQPEKLFF
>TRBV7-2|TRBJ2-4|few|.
TGTGCCAGCAGCTTTCGGGACGGTCTAGACATTCAGTACTTC
CASSFRDGLDIQYF
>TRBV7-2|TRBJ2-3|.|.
TGTGCCAGCAGTCGCTCGGCAGGTCGGGATACGCAGTATTTT
CASSRSAGRDTQYF
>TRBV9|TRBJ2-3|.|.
TGTGCCAGCAGCGTAGGAAGGGCCGACAACACAGATACGCAGTATTTT
CASSVGRADNTDTQYF
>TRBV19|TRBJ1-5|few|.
TGTGCCAGTAGTATAGACGAGGGCTGGGGAAGTCAGCCCCAGCATTTT
CASSIDEGWGSQPQHF
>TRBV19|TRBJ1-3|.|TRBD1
TGTGCCAGTAATCGGGACAGGGGTGGAAACACCATATATTTT
CASNRDRGGNTIYF
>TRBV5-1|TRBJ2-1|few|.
TGCGCCAGCAGCTTTGCCGGGACCGGCCTTCATGAGCAGTTCTTC
CASSFAGTGLHEQFF
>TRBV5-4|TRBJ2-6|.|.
TGTGCCAGCAGCCTTCGGGGGACTGGGGCCAACGTCCTGACTTTC
CASSLRGTGANVLTF
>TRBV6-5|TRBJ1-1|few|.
TGTGCCAGCAGTTACTCGAGTGGGGTTGGTGAAGCTTTCTTT
CASSYSSGVGEAFF
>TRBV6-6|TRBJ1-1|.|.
TGTGCCAGCAGTTCACTAGGACGGCTGAACACTGAAGCTTTCTTT
CASSSLGRLNTEAFF
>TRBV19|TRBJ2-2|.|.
TGTGCCAGTAGTATAAATCGGAGGAGGGCAGGGGGCACCGGGGAGCTGTTTTTT
CASSINRRRAGGTGELFF
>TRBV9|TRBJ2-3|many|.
TGTGCCAGCAGCGTAGTTGCATCTAGCACAGATACGCAGTATTTT
CASSVVASSTDTQYF
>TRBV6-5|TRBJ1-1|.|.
TGTGCCAGCAGTCACAGAGGAATGAACACTGAAGCTTTCTTT
CASSHRGMNTEAFF
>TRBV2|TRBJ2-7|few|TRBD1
TGTGCCAGCAGGGTAGACGGGCAGGGGGAACAGTACTTC
CASRVDGQGEQYF
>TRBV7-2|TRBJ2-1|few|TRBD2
TGTGCCAGCAGCTTACTCGGACTAGCGGGGGCCTACAATGAGCAGTTCTTC
CASSLLGLAGAYNEQFF
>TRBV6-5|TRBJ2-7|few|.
TGTGCCAGCAGTTACCGACGACAGGATGACGAGCAGTACTTC
CASSYRRQDDEQYF
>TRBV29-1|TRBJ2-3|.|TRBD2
TGCAGCGTCCGAGCGGGAGCGGTTTATCGCACAGATACGCAGTATTTT
CSVRAGAVYRTDTQYF
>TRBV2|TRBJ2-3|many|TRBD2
TGTGCCATCCCAGGGATTGAAGCGGGGGCCTCCACAGATACGCAGTATTTT
CAIPGIEAGASTDTQYF
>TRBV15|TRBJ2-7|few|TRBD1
TGTGCCACCAGCCGGGACAGGGGGCTTTACGAGCAGTACTTC
CATSRDRGLYEQYF
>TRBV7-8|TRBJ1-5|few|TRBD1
TGTGCCAGCAGACCTACAGGGGCCAATCAGCCCCAGCATTTT
CASRPTGANQPQHF
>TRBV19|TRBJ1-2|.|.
TGTGCCAGTAAGGAAGTGGGCGGCAGTGGCTACACCTTC
CASKEVGGSGYTF
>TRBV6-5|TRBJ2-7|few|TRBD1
TGTGCCAGCAGTTCGGCAGGGGGCGACGCCTACGAGCAGTACTTC
CASSSAGGDAYEQYF
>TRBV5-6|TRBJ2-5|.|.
TGTGCCAGCAGCTTGAATCGGGGCGGCCTCGGGGAGACCCAGTACTTC
CASSLNRGGLGETQYF
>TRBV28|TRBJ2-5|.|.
TGTGCCAGCAGTTTACTCGGAGGGTCTTTCCAAGAGACCCAGTACTTC
CASSLLGGSFQETQYF
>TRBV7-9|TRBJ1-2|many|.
TGTGCCAGCAGCTTAGCGGGCAGAGACTATGGCTACACCTTC
CASSLAGRDYGYTF
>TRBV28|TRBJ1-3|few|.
TGTGCCAGCAGTTTGGAGGTTACGGACACCATATATTTT
CASSLEVTDTIYF